Listed below are T cell receptor beta chains from one sample, sequenced in a study of Ad26.COV2.S vaccination and SARS-CoV-2 variants. Repertoires were generated with immunoSEQ multiplex PCR, while TCRdb's copy carries only in-frame clones and drops some. This table has 300,000 to 350,000 clones, about nine tenths appearing once. Sample: peripheral blood, taken in a trial of Ad26.COV2.S vaccine versus placebo. The receptor set was obtained from a person between 18 and 60 years old who received the Ad26.COV2.S COVID-19 vaccine or a placebo. Each CDR3 is given with its conserved first and last residue. The D gene is left open where the match is weak. Clone size, where shown, is once, few, many, or a class for clones that have expanded.

j_gene | abundance | d_gene | v_gene | CDR3nt | CDR3aa
TRBJ1-6 | - | TRBD1 | TRBV7-9 | TGTGCCAGCAGCAAGGCGACAGGGGGCTGGAATTCACCCCTCCACTTT | CASSKATGGWNSPLHF
TRBJ2-1 | - | TRBD1 | TRBV18 | TGTGCCAGCTCTGGACAGGGGGACTCCTACAATGAGCAGTTCTTC | CASSGQGDSYNEQFF
TRBJ2-2 | - | - | TRBV12-3/TRBV12-4 | TGTGCCAGCAGTTTTCAGGGCGGCGGGGAGCTGTTTTTT | CASSFQGGGELFF
TRBJ1-5 | - | - | TRBV7-9 | TGTGCCAGCAGCTTAGCCGGGATGGAAAACAATCAGCCCCAGCATTTT | CASSLAGMENNQPQHF
TRBJ2-5 | - | - | TRBV19 | TGTGCCAGTAGTATCCGACGGGGCTGGGAGACCCAGTACTTC | CASSIRRGWETQYF
TRBJ2-1 | - | TRBD2 | TRBV9 | TGTGCCAGCAGCGTAGTAGGGACTAGCGGGAGCGTCAATGAGCAGTTCTTC | CASSVVGTSGSVNEQFF
TRBJ1-5 | medium-sized | TRBD1 | TRBV9 | TGTGCCAGCAGCTCTCAGGGACAGCCGACGCTTAGCAATCAGCCCCAGCATTTT | CASSSQGQPTLSNQPQHF
TRBJ2-2 | - | - | TRBV7-2 | TGTGCCAGCAGCTTAGTGCAGAACACCGGGGAGCTGTTTTTT | CASSLVQNTGELFF
TRBJ2-2 | - | - | TRBV5-4 | TGTGCCAGCAGCCCTTATGCCGGGACACGGGGCACCGGGGAGCTGTTTTTT | CASSPYAGTRGTGELFF
TRBJ2-7 | - | - | TRBV4-1 | TGCGCCAGCAGCCTGGACGGATCCTACGAGCAGTACTTC | CASSLDGSYEQYF
TRBJ2-7 | - | - | TRBV6-6 | TGTGCCAGCAGTTACGACTCCCGCTCCGAGCAGTACTTC | CASSYDSRSEQYF
TRBJ2-5 | - | TRBD1 | TRBV5-6 | TGTGCCAGCAGCTTGAAGACAGGGTGGCGAGAGACCCAGTACTTC | CASSLKTGWRETQYF
TRBJ1-4 | - | TRBD1 | TRBV11-2 | TGTGCCAGCAGCCCCACCTCACAGGGGGCAGTGTTTTTT | CASSPTSQGAVFF